This entry concerns a single T cell receptor beta chain. One end of the junction does not line up with germline, which may come from a read error. The data originate from a study of regulatory T cells in long-lasting Graves disease. Time point meaning: newly diagnosed GD, antithyroid drugs for less than 3 months. From PBMCs, RNA was extracted and then used to make the TCR library. The CDR3 length is 16 residues. The germline V gene has CDR1 MGHRA and CDR2 YSYEKL. Investigators prepared the TCR beta libraries by applying iRepertoire HTBI primers and Arm-PCR of CDR3 regions. TCRdb analysed the multiplex PCR reads with MiXCR anew, one entry per CDR3 protein. The table has roughly 500,000 distinct CDR3 sequences, 14% seen once; the top ten hold approximately 15%. The same sample was also used in a study of T cells in Graves' hyperthyroidism and ophthalmopathy. That work states: The HTBI primer set drove a first-round RT-PCR of the TCR CDR3.

Source: peripheral blood mononuclear cells (PBMCs), taken at new diagnosis, from a patient treated with antithyroid drugs. The chain recombines TRBV4-1 with TRBJ2-6, with a possible D match to TRBD2 (5 bases). This receptor was identified in a woman aged 45-65 years with Graves disease. The CDR3 DNA sequence: TGTGCCAGCAGCCAAGAGCGGATCTCTGGGGCCAACGTCCTGACTTTC. Translating gives CASSQERISGANVLTF.